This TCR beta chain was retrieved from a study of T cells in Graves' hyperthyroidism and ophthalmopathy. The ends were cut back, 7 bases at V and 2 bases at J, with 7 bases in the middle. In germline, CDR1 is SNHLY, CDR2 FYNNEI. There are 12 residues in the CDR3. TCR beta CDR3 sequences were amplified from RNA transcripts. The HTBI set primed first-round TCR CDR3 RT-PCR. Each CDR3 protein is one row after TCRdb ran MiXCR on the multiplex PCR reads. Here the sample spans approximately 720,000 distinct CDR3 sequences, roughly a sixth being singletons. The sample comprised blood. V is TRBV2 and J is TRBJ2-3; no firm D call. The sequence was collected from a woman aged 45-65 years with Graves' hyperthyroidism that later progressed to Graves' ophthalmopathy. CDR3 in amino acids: CASTQATDTQYF. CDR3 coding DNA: TGTGCCAGCACGCAGGCCACAGATACGCAGTATTTT.